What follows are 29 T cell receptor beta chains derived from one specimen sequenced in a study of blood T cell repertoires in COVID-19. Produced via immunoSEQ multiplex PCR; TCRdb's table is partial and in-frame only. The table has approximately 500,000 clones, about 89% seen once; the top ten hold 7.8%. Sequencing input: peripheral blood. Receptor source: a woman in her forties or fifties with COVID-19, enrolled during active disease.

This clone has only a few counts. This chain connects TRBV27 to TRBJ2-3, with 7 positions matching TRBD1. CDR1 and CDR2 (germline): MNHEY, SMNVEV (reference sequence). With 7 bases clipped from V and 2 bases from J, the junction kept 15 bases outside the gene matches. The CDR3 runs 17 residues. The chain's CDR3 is CASTSLRDRLSTDTQYF. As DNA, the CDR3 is TGTGCCAGCACCTCCCTTAGGGACAGACTTTCCACAGATACGCAGTATTTT.

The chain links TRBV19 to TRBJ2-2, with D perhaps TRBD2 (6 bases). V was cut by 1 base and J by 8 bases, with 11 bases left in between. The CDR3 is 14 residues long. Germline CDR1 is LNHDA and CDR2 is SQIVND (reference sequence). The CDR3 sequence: CASSIGREVGELFF. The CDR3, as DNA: TGTGCCAGTAGTATAGGGCGGGAAGTGGGGGAGCTGTTTTTT. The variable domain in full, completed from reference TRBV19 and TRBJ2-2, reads DGGITQSPKYLFRKEGQNVTLSCEQNLNHDAMYWYRQDPGQGLRLIYYSQIVNDFQKGDIAEGYSVSREKKESFPLTVTSAQKNPTAFYLCASSIGREVGELFFGEGSRLTVL.

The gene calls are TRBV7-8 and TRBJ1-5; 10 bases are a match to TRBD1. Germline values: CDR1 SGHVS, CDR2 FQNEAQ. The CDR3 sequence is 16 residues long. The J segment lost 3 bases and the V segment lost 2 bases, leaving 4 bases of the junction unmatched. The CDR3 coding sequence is TGTGCCAGCAGCTTATTGGGACAGGGGCCCAATCAGCCCCAGCATTTT. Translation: CASSLLGQGPNQPQHF.

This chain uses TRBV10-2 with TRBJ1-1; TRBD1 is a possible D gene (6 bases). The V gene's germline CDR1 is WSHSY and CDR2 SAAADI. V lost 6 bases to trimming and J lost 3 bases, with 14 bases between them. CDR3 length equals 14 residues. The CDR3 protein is CASRLNREDTEAFF. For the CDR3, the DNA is TGCGCCAGCAGGTTGAACAGGGAAGACACTGAAGCTTTCTTT.

CDR3 DNA: TGTGCCAGCAGCTTACCTAACAATGAGCAGTTCTTC. Its protein product is CASSLPNNEQFF. This chain connects TRBV13 to TRBJ2-1; D ambiguous. The CDR3 sequence is 12 residues long. Trimming took 2 bases from V and 5 from J, leaving 4 bases between them. Germline CDR1 is PRHDT and CDR2 is FYEKMQ (reference sequence).

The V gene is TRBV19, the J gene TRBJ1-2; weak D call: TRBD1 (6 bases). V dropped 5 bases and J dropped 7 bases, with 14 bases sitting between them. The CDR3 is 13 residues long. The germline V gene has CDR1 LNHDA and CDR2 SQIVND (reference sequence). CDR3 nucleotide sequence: TGTGCCAGTAGTCCCGGGGGGGGCATTGGCTACACCTTC. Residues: CASSPGGGIGYTF.

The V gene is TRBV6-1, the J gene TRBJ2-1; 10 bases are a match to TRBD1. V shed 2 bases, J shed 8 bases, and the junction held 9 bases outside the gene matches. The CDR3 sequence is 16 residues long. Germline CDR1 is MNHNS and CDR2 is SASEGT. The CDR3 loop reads CASSESQGQGMDEQFF. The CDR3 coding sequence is TGTGCCAGCAGTGAATCGCAGGGACAGGGGATGGATGAGCAGTTCTTC.

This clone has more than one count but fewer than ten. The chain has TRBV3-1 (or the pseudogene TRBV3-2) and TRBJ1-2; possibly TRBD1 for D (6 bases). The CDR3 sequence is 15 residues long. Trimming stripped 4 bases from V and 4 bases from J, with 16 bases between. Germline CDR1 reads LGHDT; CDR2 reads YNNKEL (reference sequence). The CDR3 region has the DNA TGTGCCAGCAGCCCCCCCACAGGGTACTCCTATGGCTACACCTTC. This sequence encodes CASSPPTGYSYGYTF.

CDR3 sequence (DNA): TGTGCCAGCAGCTTGAGCGATTTCCATTACACTGAAGCTTTCTTT. This translates into CASSLSDFHYTEAFF. The chain is built from TRBV5-4 and TRBJ1-1; D is unclear. This CDR3 spans 15 amino acids. CDR1 and CDR2 from the germline V gene are SGHNT and YYREEE (reference sequence). Trimming cost V 1 base and J 3 bases, with 13 bases left between them.

CDR3 amino acids: CASSLGGLETQYF. The DNA of the CDR3 is TGTGCCAGCAGCTTGGGGGGGCTGGAGACCCAGTACTTC. The chain combines TRBV7-2 with TRBJ2-5; the D gene is possibly TRBD2 (7 bases). V was clipped by 3 bases and J by 5 bases, with 10 bases between them. This CDR3 contains 13 residues. CDR1 SGHTA and CDR2 FQGNSA come from the germline V gene.

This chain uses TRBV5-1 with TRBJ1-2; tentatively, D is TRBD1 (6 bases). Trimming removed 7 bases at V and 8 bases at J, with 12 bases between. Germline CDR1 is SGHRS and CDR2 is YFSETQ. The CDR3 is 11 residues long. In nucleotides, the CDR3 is TGCGCCAGCGGGGGGGCGCAGGGCTACACCTTC. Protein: CASGGAQGYTF.

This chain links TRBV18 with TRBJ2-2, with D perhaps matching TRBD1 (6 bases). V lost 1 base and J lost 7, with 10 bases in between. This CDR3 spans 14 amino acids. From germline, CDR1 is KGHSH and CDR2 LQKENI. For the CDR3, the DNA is TGTGCCAGCTCACCACGGGCAGGGGACGGGGAGCTGTTTTTT. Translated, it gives CASSPRAGDGELFF. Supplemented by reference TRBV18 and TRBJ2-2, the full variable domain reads NAGVMQNPRHLVRRRGQEARLRCSPMKGHSHVYWYRQLPEEGLKFMVYLQKENIIDESGMPKERFSAEFPKEGPSILRIQQVVRGDSAAYFCASSPRAGDGELFFGEGSRLTVL.

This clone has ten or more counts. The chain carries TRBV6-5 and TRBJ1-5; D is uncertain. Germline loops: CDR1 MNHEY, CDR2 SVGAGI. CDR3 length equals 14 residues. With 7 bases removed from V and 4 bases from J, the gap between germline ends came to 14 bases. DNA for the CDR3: TGTGCCAGCATGGCGGGGAGAGCGAATCAGCCCCAGCATTTT. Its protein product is CASMAGRANQPQHF.

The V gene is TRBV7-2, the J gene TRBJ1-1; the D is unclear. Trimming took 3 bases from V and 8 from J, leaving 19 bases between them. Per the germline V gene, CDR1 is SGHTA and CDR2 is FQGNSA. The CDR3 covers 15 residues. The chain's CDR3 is CASSFSPAEGLEAFF. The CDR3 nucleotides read TGTGCCAGCAGCTTTTCCCCCGCGGAAGGTTTAGAAGCTTTCTTT.

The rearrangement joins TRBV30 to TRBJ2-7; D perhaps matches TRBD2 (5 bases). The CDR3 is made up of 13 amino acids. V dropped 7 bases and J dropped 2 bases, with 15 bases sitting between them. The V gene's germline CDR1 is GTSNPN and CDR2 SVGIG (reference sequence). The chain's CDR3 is CAYLPREAYEQYF. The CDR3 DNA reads TGTGCCTATCTCCCCCGGGAAGCCTACGAGCAGTACTTC.

The CDR3 DNA follows: TGTGCCAGCAGTTCACAGGGGTTTATGCACAATGAGCAGTTCTTC. It is translated as CASSSQGFMHNEQFF. The rearrangement joins TRBV11-3 to TRBJ2-1, with TRBD1 identical over 7 bases. The V gene's germline CDR1 is SGHNT and CDR2 YENEEA. The CDR3 is 15 residues long. Trimming cost V 6 bases and J 5 bases; bases outside gene matches: 10.

CDR3 sequence reads: CASRETGTGANYGYTF. CDR3 coding DNA: TGTGCCAGCAGGGAGACCGGGACAGGGGCTAACTATGGCTACACCTTC. The rearrangement joins TRBV27 to TRBJ1-2; 10 positions agree with TRBD1. Germline assignment: CDR1 MNHEY and CDR2 SMNVEV (reference sequence). The V segment lost 6 bases and the J segment 0 bases; nucleotides outside the gene matches: 7. The CDR3 is 16 amino acids.

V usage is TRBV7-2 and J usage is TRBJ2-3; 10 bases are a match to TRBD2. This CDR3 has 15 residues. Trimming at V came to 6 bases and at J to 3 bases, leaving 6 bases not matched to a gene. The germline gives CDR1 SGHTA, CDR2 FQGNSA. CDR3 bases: TGTGCCAGCAGTTTACTAGCGGGGACGACAGATACGCAGTATTTT. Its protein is CASSLLAGTTDTQYF.

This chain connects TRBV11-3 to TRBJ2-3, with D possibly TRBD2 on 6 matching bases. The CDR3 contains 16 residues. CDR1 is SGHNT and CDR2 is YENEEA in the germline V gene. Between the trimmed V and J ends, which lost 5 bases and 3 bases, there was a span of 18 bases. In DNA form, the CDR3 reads TGTGCCAGCAGCCTACGAGTGGCGGGGAAAACAGATACGCAGTATTTT. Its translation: CASSLRVAGKTDTQYF. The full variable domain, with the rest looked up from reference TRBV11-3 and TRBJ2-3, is EAGVVQSPRYKIIEKKQPVAFWCNPISGHNTLYWYLQNLGQGPELLIRYENEEAVDDSQLPKDRFSAERLKGVDSTLKIQPAELGDSAVYLCASSLRVAGKTDTQYFGPGTRLTVL.

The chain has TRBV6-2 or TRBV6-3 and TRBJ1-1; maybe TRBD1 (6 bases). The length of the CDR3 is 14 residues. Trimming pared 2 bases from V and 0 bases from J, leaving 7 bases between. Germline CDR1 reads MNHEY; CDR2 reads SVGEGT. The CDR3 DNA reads TGTGCCAGCAGTTACAGGGGGTTGAACACTGAAGCTTTCTTT. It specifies CASSYRGLNTEAFF.

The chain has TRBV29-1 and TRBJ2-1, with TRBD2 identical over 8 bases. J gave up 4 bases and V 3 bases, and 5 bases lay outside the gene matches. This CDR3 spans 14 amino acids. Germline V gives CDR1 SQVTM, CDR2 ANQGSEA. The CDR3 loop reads CSVDSTGGYNEQFF. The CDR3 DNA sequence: TGCAGCGTTGACTCGACGGGGGGGTACAATGAGCAGTTCTTC.

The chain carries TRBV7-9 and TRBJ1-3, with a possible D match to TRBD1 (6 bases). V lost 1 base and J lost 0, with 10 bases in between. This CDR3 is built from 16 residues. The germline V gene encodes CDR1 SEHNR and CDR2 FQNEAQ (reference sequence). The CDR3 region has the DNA TGTGCCAGCAGCTTAGTTATGGGGGCCTCTGGAAACACCATATATTTT. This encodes CASSLVMGASGNTIYF.

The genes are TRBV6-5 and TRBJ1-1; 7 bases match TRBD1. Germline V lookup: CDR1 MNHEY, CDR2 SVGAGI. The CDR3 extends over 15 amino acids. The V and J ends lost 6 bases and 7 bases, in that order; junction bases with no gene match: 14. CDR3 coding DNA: TGTGCCAGCAGAAGACAGGGAATCCGAACAGATGAAGCTTTCTTT. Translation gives CASRRQGIRTDEAFF.

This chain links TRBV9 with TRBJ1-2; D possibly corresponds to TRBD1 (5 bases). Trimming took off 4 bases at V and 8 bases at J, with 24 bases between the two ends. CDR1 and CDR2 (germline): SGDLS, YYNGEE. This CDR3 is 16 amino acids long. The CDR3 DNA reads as TGTGCCAGCAGCCCAAGAGGTATCCGGGAGGGGAACGGCTACACCTTC. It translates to CASSPRGIREGNGYTF.

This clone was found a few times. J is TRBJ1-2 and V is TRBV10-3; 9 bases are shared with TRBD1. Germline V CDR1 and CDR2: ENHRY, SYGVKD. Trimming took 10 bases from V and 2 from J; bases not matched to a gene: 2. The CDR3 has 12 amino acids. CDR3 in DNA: TGTGCCACCGGACAGGGGAACTATGGCTACACCTTC. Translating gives CATGQGNYGYTF.

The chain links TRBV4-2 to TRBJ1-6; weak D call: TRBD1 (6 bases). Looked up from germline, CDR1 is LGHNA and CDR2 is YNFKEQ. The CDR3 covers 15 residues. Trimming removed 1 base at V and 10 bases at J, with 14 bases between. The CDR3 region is CASSQGLGGDSPLHF. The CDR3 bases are TGTGCCAGCAGCCAAGGTCTAGGGGGAGACTCACCCCTCCACTTT.

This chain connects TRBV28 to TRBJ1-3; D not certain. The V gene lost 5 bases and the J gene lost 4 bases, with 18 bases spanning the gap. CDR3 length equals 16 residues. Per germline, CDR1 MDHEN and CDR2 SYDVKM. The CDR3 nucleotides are TGTGCCAGCAGTCAGAGGAGTCGGGTAATAGGAAACACCATATATTTT. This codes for CASSQRSRVIGNTIYF. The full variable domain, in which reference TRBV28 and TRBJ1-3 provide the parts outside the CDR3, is DVKVTQSSRYLVKRTGEKVFLECVQDMDHENMFWYRQDPGLGLRLIYFSYDVKMKEKGDIPEGYSVSREKKERFSLILESASTNQTSMYLCASSQRSRVIGNTIYFGEGSWLTVV.

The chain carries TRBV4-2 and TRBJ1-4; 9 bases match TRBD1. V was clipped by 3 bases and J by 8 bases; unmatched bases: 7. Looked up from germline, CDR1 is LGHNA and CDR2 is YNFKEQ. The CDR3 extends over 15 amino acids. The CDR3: CASSQEQGAQEKLFF. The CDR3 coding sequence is TGTGCCAGCAGCCAGGAACAGGGGGCGCAGGAAAAACTGTTTTTT.

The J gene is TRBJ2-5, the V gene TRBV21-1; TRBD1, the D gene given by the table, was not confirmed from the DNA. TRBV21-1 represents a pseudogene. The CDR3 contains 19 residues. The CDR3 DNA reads TGTGCCAGCAGCAATATTTACCCGGGACAGGGGGCGGATCCGGAGACCCAGTACTTC. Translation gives CASSNIYPGQGADPETQYF.